What follows are 11 T cell receptor beta chains derived from one specimen sequenced in a study of cytomegalovirus exposure and HLA in healthy donors. The primer mix had 60 Vbeta and 13 Jbeta primers. The repertoire was sequenced with immunoSEQ multiplex PCR; TCRdb's copy has only in-frame clones and lacks some. The sample holds 90,000 to 120,000 clones, roughly 75% seen once. The sequencing input was PBMCs. The receptors shown here come from a woman aged 18 to 35 in good health and CMV-seropositive.

This sequence joins TRBV4-1 and TRBJ1-3; the D gene is possibly TRBD1 (6 bases). V was clipped by 1 base and J by 2 bases, with 12 bases between them. Germline CDR1 reads MGHRA; CDR2 reads YSYEKL. The CDR3 consists of 16 residues. The CDR3 here is CASSQGPQGTGNTIYF. The CDR3 nucleotides read TGCGCCAGCAGCCAAGGACCACAGGGAACTGGAAACACCATATATTTT.

The chain is built from TRBV4-3 and TRBJ2-7; 8 bases match TRBD2. CDR1 LGHNA and CDR2 YSLEER come from the germline V gene. The V and J ends lost 4 bases and 4 bases, in that order; junction bases with no gene match: 6. CDR3 length equals 14 residues. CDR3 nucleotide sequence: TGCGCCAGCAGCCTCCAGTCGGGGGGGTACGAGCAGTACTTC. This sequence encodes CASSLQSGGYEQYF.

The chain is built from TRBV30 and TRBJ1-2; 7 bases agree with TRBD1. V lost 5 bases, J lost 3 bases, and 3 bases stayed unmatched. The CDR3 runs 12 residues. CDR1 GTSNPN and CDR2 SVGIG come from the germline V gene (reference sequence). The CDR3: CAWDRVDYGYTF. The CDR3 nucleotides are TGTGCCTGGGACAGGGTCGACTATGGCTACACCTTC.

The genes are TRBV5-1 and TRBJ1-2, with 7 bases aligning to TRBD1. V dropped 4 bases and J dropped 4; count of bases not matched to a gene: 13. The V gene's germline CDR1 is SGHRS and CDR2 YFSETQ. The CDR3 has 16 residues. The CDR3 DNA reads as TGCGCCAGCAGCCACGACAGACAGGGACGGGGCTATGGCTACACCTTC. It encodes CASSHDRQGRGYGYTF.

This clone was counted only a few times. This chain connects TRBV19 to TRBJ2-1, with D tentatively TRBD1 (6 bases). Trimming removed 7 bases from V and 8 bases from J, with 21 bases in between. The CDR3 runs 15 residues. Germline loops: CDR1 LNHDA, CDR2 SQIVND (reference sequence). CDR3 residues: CASTTHRAQWDEQFF. As DNA, the CDR3 is TGTGCCAGTACCACGCACAGGGCTCAATGGGATGAGCAGTTCTTC.

The genes are TRBV15 and TRBJ2-5, with 8 bases aligning to TRBD2. Trimming removed 1 base from V and 5 bases from J; junction bases left unmatched: 6. CDR3 length: 15 residues. Germline-derived CDR1 and CDR2 are LNHNV and YYDKDF (reference sequence). CDR3 nucleotides: TGTGCCACCAGCAGAGTAGGACTAGCCGGGGAGACCCAGTACTTC. Translation gives CATSRVGLAGETQYF.

V usage is TRBV5-1 and J usage is TRBJ2-3, with 8 bases aligning to TRBD2. CDR3 length equals 18 residues. J lost 1 base, V lost 3 bases, and 13 bases had no gene match. Germline CDR1 reads SGHRS; CDR2 reads YFSETQ. The DNA for the CDR3 is TGCGCCAGCAGCTACCCCCCCGCGGGAGGAAGGGGCACAGATACGCAGTATTTT. Protein: CASSYPPAGGRGTDTQYF.

V usage is TRBV2 and J usage is TRBJ1-1, with D possibly matching TRBD1 (5 bases). V lost 7 bases to trimming and J lost 3 bases, with 27 bases between them. The CDR3 length is 18 residues. Germline loops: CDR1 SNHLY, CDR2 FYNNEI. DNA for the CDR3: TGTGCCAGCATTGTGTTAGGTGGGGCGGTCCGGGGGGACACTGAAGCTTTCTTT. It specifies CASIVLGGAVRGDTEAFF.

This clone was picked up a small number of times. The CDR3 DNA reads TGTGCCAGCTCACCTGACAGGGGGCTAGGAAACACCATATATTTT. It translates to CASSPDRGLGNTIYF. V is TRBV18 and J is TRBJ1-3; TRBD1 matches 10 bases. The CDR3 loop spans 15 amino acids. V shed 3 bases and J 4 bases; nucleotides not matched to a gene: 3. Germline assignment: CDR1 KGHSH and CDR2 LQKENI.

In DNA form, the CDR3 reads TGCGCCAGCAGCCTCAGCGGGCCTGCAGATACGCAGTATTTT. Protein: CASSLSGPADTQYF. The V call is TRBV5-1, the J call TRBJ2-3; possible D gene TRBD2, 6 bases. V was trimmed by 4 bases and J by 4 bases, leaving 13 bases between them. Germline V lookup: CDR1 SGHRS, CDR2 YFSETQ. This CDR3 comprises 14 residues.

This chain uses TRBV9 with TRBJ2-3; TRBD2 matches at 11 bases. The CDR3 is made up of 16 amino acids. Germline V gene data show CDR1 as SGDLS and CDR2 as YYNGEE. V was clipped by 4 bases and J by 4 bases; unmatched bases: 8. CDR3 amino acids: CASSSPSGRRADTQYF. The DNA for the CDR3 is TGTGCCAGCAGCTCCCCTAGCGGGAGGAGGGCAGATACGCAGTATTTT. Full variable domain (rest looked up from reference TRBV9 and TRBJ2-3): DSGVTQTPKHLITATGQRVTLRCSPRSGDLSVYWYQQSLDQGLQFLIQYYNGEERAKGNILERFSAQQFPDLHSELNLSSLELGDSALYFCASSSPSGRRADTQYFGPGTRLTVL.